The rows below give T cell receptor beta chains drawn from one sample of a study of shared clonotypes between healthy human individuals. Profiling relied on immunoSEQ multiplex PCR, and the TCRdb table lists in-frame clones only, not all of them. The sample includes more than 450,000 clones, less than 85% of them seen just once. Material for sequencing was PBMCs. Source of these receptors: a woman aged 40 to 55 in good health. Some clones in this sample may be carry-over from other donors' samples. Both conserved end residues are part of each CDR3. A D gene is named only where the DNA matches it firmly. Expanded clones get a size class; other rows say once, few or many, or leave the size out.

clone_size,d_call,j_call,v_call,cdr3_aa,cdr3_nt
-,TRBD1,TRBJ2-7,TRBV27,CASSLNRGQYEQYF,TGTGCCAGCAGTTTAAACAGGGGGCAATACGAGCAGTACTTC
-,-,TRBJ2-5,TRBV7-9,CASSRQASLGQETQYF,TGTGCCAGCAGCCGACAAGCATCCCTGGGGCAGGAGACCCAGTACTTC
-,TRBD1,TRBJ2-7,TRBV29-1,CSVTTGVYEQYF,TGCAGCGTTACGACAGGGGTCTACGAGCAGTACTTC
-,-,TRBJ1-4,TRBV2,CASSAREREKLFF,TGTGCCAGCAGTGCAAGGGAAAGGGAAAAACTGTTTTTT
-,TRBD1,TRBJ1-1,TRBV18,CASSQLAGTEGNTEAFF,TGTGCCAGCTCACAATTAGCCGGGACAGAAGGGAACACTGAAGCTTTCTTT
once,TRBD1,TRBJ2-5,TRBV19,CASSPVTGGGETQYF,TGTGCCAGTAGCCCAGTAACAGGGGGAGGAGAGACCCAGTACTTC
once,-,TRBJ1-2,TRBV11-2,CASSGSGGYGYTF,TGTGCCAGCAGCGGTTCCGGAGGCTATGGCTACACCTTC
-,TRBD1,TRBJ2-7,TRBV9,CASSPNGQGAFEQYF,TGTGCCAGCAGCCCGAATGGACAGGGGGCCTTCGAGCAGTACTTC
-,-,TRBJ2-7,TRBV2,CASLDPGEQYF,TGTGCCAGCTTGGACCCGGGTGAGCAGTACTTC
-,TRBD1,TRBJ1-1,TRBV7-9,CASSWEDRGRTEAFF,TGTGCCAGCAGCTGGGAAGACAGGGGACGTACTGAAGCTTTCTTT
-,TRBD2,TRBJ2-5,TRBV5-4,CASSLGLAGETQYF,TGTGCCAGCAGCTTGGGACTAGCGGGAGAGACCCAGTACTTC
few,-,TRBJ1-5,TRBV6-6,CASSYDSYQPQHF,TGTGCCAGCAGTTATGACAGTTATCAGCCCCAGCATTTT
-,-,TRBJ2-2,TRBV5-1,CASSLGVSASHGELFF,TGCGCCAGCAGCTTGGGTGTTTCGGCTTCCCACGGGGAGCTGTTTTTT
-,-,TRBJ1-2,TRBV9,CASSMGGDYGYTF,TGTGCCAGCAGTATGGGGGGCGACTATGGCTACACCTTC
-,TRBD2,TRBJ2-1,TRBV11-2,CATTVGTSAYNEQFF,TGTGCCACCACCGTTGGGACTAGCGCTTACAATGAGCAGTTCTTC
-,-,TRBJ2-7,TRBV14,CASSQGVIREQYF,TGTGCCAGCAGCCAAGGGGTTATTCGCGAGCAGTACTTC
-,-,TRBJ2-3,TRBV12-5,CASGLGDTYIDTQYF,TGTGCTAGTGGTTTGGGGGACACCTACATTGATACGCAGTATTTT
-,-,TRBJ2-7,TRBV11-2,CASSPGLASYEQYF,TGTGCCAGCAGCCCGGGACTGGCGAGCTACGAGCAGTACTTC
-,TRBD1,TRBJ1-1,TRBV19,CATSDRRHTEAFF,TGTGCCACTTCGGACAGGCGTCACACTGAAGCTTTCTTT
-,TRBD1,TRBJ1-1,TRBV5-1,CASSLGPPWTGGKTEAFF,TGCGCCAGCAGCTTGGGGCCCCCATGGACAGGGGGCAAAACTGAAGCTTTCTTT
-,TRBD2,TRBJ2-5,TRBV5-6,CASSGRGVAGAIQETQYF,TGTGCCAGCAGCGGTCGTGGTGTAGCGGGAGCGATCCAAGAGACCCAGTACTTC
-,-,TRBJ2-1,TRBV11-1,CASSLPGLLGNEQFF,TGTGCCAGCAGCTTGCCGGGACTCCTCGGCAATGAGCAGTTCTTC
-,-,TRBJ2-7,TRBV28,CASSGRPYEQYF,TGTGCCAGCAGCGGGAGACCCTACGAGCAGTACTTC
-,TRBD1,TRBJ2-7,TRBV6-1,CASGNRGLFEQYF,TGTGCCAGCGGGAACAGGGGGCTCTTCGAGCAGTACTTC
-,-,TRBJ2-1,TRBV28,CASSPRRAAVEFF,TGTGCCAGCAGTCCCCGCCGGGCCGCGGTGGAGTTCTTC
-,TRBD1,TRBJ1-4,TRBV7-3,CASSLGQGGNEKLFF,TGTGCCAGCAGCCTAGGACAGGGCGGTAATGAAAAACTGTTTTTT
-,-,TRBJ2-3,TRBV7-8,CASSFRRVPSTDTQYF,TGTGCCAGCAGCTTTAGGAGGGTTCCTAGCACAGATACGCAGTATTTT
-,-,TRBJ2-3,TRBV27,CASSFSFGTDTQYF,TGTGCCAGCAGTTTCAGTTTCGGCACAGATACGCAGTATTTT
many,-,TRBJ2-7,TRBV9,CASSVGLGGAGYYEQYF,TGTGCCAGCAGCGTAGGGCTAGGAGGGGCAGGGTACTACGAGCAGTACTTC
-,-,TRBJ1-4,TRBV28,CASSINLAWGNEKLFF,TGTGCCAGCAGTATAAACCTGGCTTGGGGGAATGAAAAACTGTTTTTT
-,TRBD2,TRBJ2-3,TRBV7-6,CASSSGTSGYNTQYF,TGTGCCAGCAGCTCGGGGACTAGCGGGTACAATACGCAGTATTTT
-,-,TRBJ2-7,TRBV20-1,CSARVLREQYF,TGCAGTGCTAGAGTTTTGCGGGAGCAGTACTTC
-,TRBD1,TRBJ1-6,TRBV29-1,CSARTGAHNSPLHF,TGCAGCGCCCGGACAGGGGCGCATAATTCACCCCTCCACTTT
-,-,TRBJ2-7,TRBV5-1,CASSFTGTHTYEQYF,TGCGCCAGCAGCTTCACCGGGACACATACCTACGAGCAGTACTTC
few,-,TRBJ1-5,TRBV2,CASSRLSNQPQHF,TGTGCCAGCAGTCGACTTAGCAATCAGCCCCAGCATTTT
once,-,TRBJ2-3,TRBV6-5,CASRGPSTDTQYF,TGTGCCAGCAGAGGACCGAGCACAGATACGCAGTATTTT
-,-,TRBJ2-7,TRBV4-1,CASSQVEDYSYEQYF,TGCGCCAGCAGCCAAGTGGAGGACTATTCCTACGAGCAGTACTTC
-,-,TRBJ2-4,TRBV19,CASAPGRLRAKNIQYF,TGTGCCAGTGCCCCGGGGAGACTCCGAGCCAAAAACATTCAGTACTTC
many,-,TRBJ2-2,TRBV5-1,CASSLGLSNTGELFF,TGCGCCAGCAGCTTGGGACTATCGAACACCGGGGAGCTGTTTTTT
-,TRBD1,TRBJ1-2,TRBV5-1,CASSPGTGTTYGYTF,TGCGCCAGCAGCCCGGGGACAGGGACTACCTATGGCTACACCTTC
-,TRBD1,TRBJ2-7,TRBV7-2,CASSHDRARAYEQYF,TGTGCCAGCAGCCACGACAGGGCCCGAGCCTACGAGCAGTACTTC
-,TRBD1,TRBJ1-1,TRBV29-1,CSVEDTGTGASEAFF,TGCAGCGTTGAAGATACCGGGACAGGGGCGTCAGAAGCTTTCTTT
-,TRBD2,TRBJ2-2,TRBV5-1,CASSPFRREGGELFF,TGCGCCAGCAGCCCTTTTCGGAGGGAGGGCGGGGAGCTGTTTTTT
-,-,TRBJ1-4,TRBV18,CASSTTVTVQEKLFF,TGTGCCAGCTCAACCACAGTCACTGTTCAGGAAAAACTGTTTTTT
-,TRBD1,TRBJ1-1,TRBV28,CASSGTPWTGRNTEAFF,TGTGCCAGCAGTGGGACCCCCTGGACAGGGAGAAACACTGAAGCTTTCTTT
few,-,TRBJ2-6,TRBV7-9,CASSLALYSGANVLTF,TGTGCCAGCAGCTTAGCTCTCTACTCTGGGGCCAACGTCCTGACTTTC
-,TRBD2,TRBJ2-7,TRBV10-2,CASRLAGAGEQYF,TGCGCCAGCAGACTAGCGGGAGCCGGGGAGCAGTACTTC
once,TRBD1,TRBJ1-1,TRBV29-1,CSVRGQGGHTEAFF,TGCAGCGTCCGTGGACAGGGGGGACACACTGAAGCTTTCTTT